The clone carrying this T cell receptor beta chain was observed many times. Antigen specificity is unknown. T cells were expanded from blood mononuclear cells for about three days with anti-CD3 OKT3 or CD3/CD28 beads. These data are taken from a study of beta chain bispecific antibodies for T cell cancers. Study in general: TRBV sequencing of surviving healthy T cells measured each family's depletion. HPB-ALL carried surface TRBV5-5, while Jurkat carried TRBV12-3. Study-level results: Most targeted TRBV signal came from the leukemia cell line cells, not normal T cells. Versus anti-CD19, anti-TRBV12 exposure cut the TRBV12-3 share of TRBV signal by about 99%.

Trimming cost V 3 bases and J 1 base, with 12 bases left between them. The CDR3 loop spans 15 amino acids. Germline V gene lookup returns CDR1 MGHRA and CDR2 YSYEKL. TCRdb passed the 5' RACE reads through MiXCR, listing each CDR3 protein once. The sample includes 20,000 to 25,000 distinct CDR3 sequences, about 2% of them seen just once. The J gene is TRBJ1-1, the V gene TRBV4-1; a possible D gene is TRBD1 (5 bases). Specimen: healthy donor T cells cultured with leukemia cells, collected from a culture containing a bispecific antibody targeting TCR Vbeta12. The sequence derives from a human donor in good health. Some clones in this sample may be carry-over from other donors' samples. The CDR3, as DNA: TGCGCCAGCAGCCATACAGTGGGGGAGAACACTGAAGCTTTCTTT. Protein product: CASSHTVGENTEAFF.